A single sample is the source of the 21 T cell receptor beta chains below, sequenced in a study of blood T cell repertoires in COVID-19. Method: immunoSEQ multiplex PCR; TCRdb's copy keeps in-frame clones and lacks some. The table lists under 150,000 clones, roughly four fifths of them singletons. The specimen sequenced was peripheral blood. The origin of the receptors is a human donor in a cohort sampled during active COVID-19.

This clone appeared a few times. The chain uses TRBV19 and TRBJ2-3, with a possible D match to TRBD2 (6 bases). Between the trimmed V and J ends, which lost 1 base and 0 bases, there was a span of 8 bases. Germline V CDR1 and CDR2: LNHDA, SQIVND (reference sequence). The CDR3 sequence is 15 residues long. The CDR3 DNA reads TGTGCCAGTAGTATAGGGGGGGTTAGCACAGATACGCAGTATTTT. Translating gives CASSIGGVSTDTQYF.

V usage is TRBV5-5 and J usage is TRBJ1-1; TRBD1 aligns across 11 bases. The CDR3 sequence is 14 residues long. From germline, CDR1 is SGHKS and CDR2 YYEKEE (reference sequence). Trimming removed 3 bases from V and 7 bases from J; junction bases left unmatched: 5. The CDR3 nucleotides read TGTGCCAGCAGCTCTGGACAGGGGGCAATTGAAGCTTTCTTT. It codes for CASSSGQGAIEAFF.

In its sample, this clone was seen once. The CDR3 DNA reads as TGTGCCACCAATCCTGGCGGTAGCACAGATACGCAGTATTTT. This translates into CATNPGGSTDTQYF. The chain joins TRBV15 to TRBJ2-3, with unresolved D. V gave up 7 bases and J gave up 0 bases, with 11 bases separating them. The germline CDR1 and CDR2 sequences are LNHNV and YYDKDF (reference sequence). This CDR3 has 14 residues. The full variable domain, in which reference TRBV15 and TRBJ2-3 provide the parts outside the CDR3, is DAMVIQNPRYQVTQFGKPVTLSCSQTLNHNVMYWYQQKSSQAPKLLFHYYDKDFNNEADTPDNFQSRRPNTSFCFLDIRSPGLGDTAMYLCATNPGGSTDTQYFGPGTRLTVL.

This clone was recorded only once. The gene calls are TRBV19 and TRBJ2-7, with 8 bases identical to TRBD1. Unmatched junction bases numbered 7, after V lost 4 bases and J lost 2 bases. The CDR3 has 15 amino acids. Germline values: CDR1 LNHDA, CDR2 SQIVND (reference sequence). CDR3 sequence (DNA): TGTGCCAGTAGTACTTCGGACAGGGTAGCCTACGAGCAGTACTTC. It codes for CASSTSDRVAYEQYF. The whole variable domain, filled in from reference TRBV19 and TRBJ2-7, reads DGGITQSPKYLFRKEGQNVTLSCEQNLNHDAMYWYRQDPGQGLRLIYYSQIVNDFQKGDIAEGYSVSREKKESFPLTVTSAQKNPTAFYLCASSTSDRVAYEQYFGPGTRLTVT.

The V call is TRBV5-6, the J call TRBJ1-2; D might be TRBD1 (5 bases). Germline V gene data show CDR1 as SGHDT and CDR2 as YYEEEE. The CDR3 spans 13 residues. V shed 4 bases and J shed 6 bases, with 13 bases lying between them. CDR3 sequence: CASSPQGVNGYTF. For the CDR3, the DNA is TGTGCCAGCAGCCCTCAGGGCGTTAATGGCTACACCTTC.

The gene calls are TRBV28 and TRBJ2-4, with TRBD1 as a possible D gene (5 bases). Germline V CDR1 and CDR2: MDHEN, SYDVKM. The CDR3 is 16 residues long. The ends were cut back, 4 bases at V and 1 base at J, with 14 bases in the middle. This CDR3 reads CASSSSGFGAKNIQYF. CDR3 DNA sequence: TGTGCCAGCAGTTCCTCAGGGTTCGGGGCCAAAAACATTCAGTACTTC.

The rearrangement joins TRBV28 to TRBJ2-2; 9 nucleotides match TRBD1. The trim removed 4 bases at V and 6 bases at J, leaving 12 bases unmatched. Germline V gene data show CDR1 as MDHEN and CDR2 as SYDVKM. The CDR3 is 17 residues long. CDR3 sequence: CASSSPRRGTGPGELFF. In DNA, the CDR3 is TGTGCCAGCAGTTCCCCCCGTCGGGGGACAGGGCCCGGGGAGCTGTTTTTT.

The chain combines TRBV5-1 with TRBJ1-4, with D possibly TRBD1 on 5 matching bases. V lost 0 bases and J 0 bases, leaving 9 bases between the germline ends. This CDR3 comprises 16 residues. Germline values: CDR1 SGHRS, CDR2 YFSETQ. CDR3 nucleotide sequence: TGCGCCAGCAGCTTGGACAGGCTTGCAACTAATGAAAAACTGTTTTTT. Its translation is CASSLDRLATNEKLFF.

The rearrangement uses TRBV7-2 and TRBJ1-1; a possible D gene is TRBD1 (5 bases). Germline CDR1 is SGHTA and CDR2 is FQGNSA. The CDR3 loop spans 13 amino acids. V shed 5 bases and J shed 7 bases, with 14 bases lying between them. CDR3 region: CASSLSARGEAFF. The CDR3, as DNA: TGTGCCAGCAGCCTGAGCGCTAGGGGTGAAGCTTTCTTT.

This chain connects TRBV5-1 to TRBJ2-4, with 9 bases fitting TRBD2. CDR1 and CDR2 from the germline V gene are SGHRS and YFSETQ. This CDR3 contains 14 residues. The V gene end was trimmed by 4 bases and the J gene end by 16 bases; junction bases not matched to a gene: 15. CDR3 sequence (DNA): TGCGCCAGCAGCCTCGCGGGGGTAGCGGGGGACACCTACTTC. This gives the protein CASSLAGVAGDTYF.

The V call is TRBV11-2, the J call TRBJ2-3; TRBD1 matches at 8 bases. V dropped 3 bases and J dropped 5; count of bases not matched to a gene: 10. Looked up from germline, CDR1 is SGHAT and CDR2 is FQNNGV. CDR3 length: 16 residues. For the CDR3, the DNA is TGTGCCAGCAGCTTCGACAGGGGTGTAACAGGAGATACGCAGTATTTT. It specifies CASSFDRGVTGDTQYF.

V and J are TRBV7-2 and TRBJ2-5, with 9 positions matching TRBD2. CDR3 length equals 13 residues. V shed 4 bases, J shed 5 bases, and the junction held 2 bases outside the gene matches. Germline V gives CDR1 SGHTA, CDR2 FQGNSA. The chain's CDR3 is CASSWGTSETQYF. The CDR3 DNA reads TGTGCCAGCAGCTGGGGGACTAGCGAGACCCAGTACTTC.

The sample holds a few counts of this clone. This chain links TRBV25-1 with TRBJ1-4; D unclear. V was trimmed by 10 bases and J by 4 bases, leaving 13 bases between them. Per the germline V gene, CDR1 is MGHDK and CDR2 is SYGVNS. CDR3 length: 13 residues. Here the CDR3 reads CATEEEFNEKLFF. The CDR3 region has the DNA TGTGCCACCGAAGAGGAGTTTAATGAAAAACTGTTTTTT.

The chain links TRBV6-5 to TRBJ1-3, with D unclear. Germline V gives CDR1 MNHEY, CDR2 SVGAGI. With 0 bases removed from V and 4 bases from J, the gap between germline ends came to 13 bases. The CDR3 loop spans 16 amino acids. CDR3 bases: TGTGCCAGCAGTTACTCGAGCGGAATGGCCGGAAACACCATATATTTT. It translates to CASSYSSGMAGNTIYF.

This clone was counted between two and nine times. The V call is TRBV27, the J call TRBJ2-2, with no clear D. The CDR3 length is 15 residues. Trimming removed 2 bases at V and 4 bases at J, with 11 bases between. Germline V gene data show CDR1 as MNHEY and CDR2 as SMNVEV (reference sequence). The CDR3 protein is CASSLTVTSTGELFF. CDR3 bases: TGTGCCAGCAGTTTAACCGTTACGAGCACCGGGGAGCTGTTTTTT.

V usage is TRBV7-2 and J usage is TRBJ2-2, with 8 positions matching TRBD2. The CDR3 sequence is 16 residues long. The J segment lost 6 bases and the V segment lost 1 base, leaving 7 bases of the junction unmatched. Germline lookup yields CDR1 SGHTA and CDR2 FQGNSA. CDR3 sequence: CASSLERGGLSGELFF. CDR3 coding DNA: TGTGCCAGCAGCTTAGAACGGGGGGGCCTTTCCGGGGAGCTGTTTTTT.

In its sample, this clone was seen a few times. J is TRBJ2-7 and V is TRBV6-5, with 7 bases identical to TRBD1. CDR3 length: 14 residues. V was pared by 4 bases and J by 3 bases, with 6 bases of the junction left unmatched. CDR1 and CDR2 from the germline V gene are MNHEY and SVGAGI. The DNA of the CDR3 is TGTGCCAGCAGTTCCCGGACAGGATTCTACGAGCAGTACTTC. Its protein product is CASSSRTGFYEQYF.

In this sample, this clone turned up a few times. The V gene is TRBV7-9, the J gene TRBJ2-7, with a tentative D call TRBD2 (6 bases). V was shortened by 0 bases and J by 4 bases, with 13 bases between the two germline ends. CDR3 size: 15 residues. Per the germline V gene, CDR1 is SEHNR and CDR2 is FQNEAQ (reference sequence). The CDR3 region is CASSLAGGLGYEQYF. CDR3 coding DNA: TGTGCCAGCAGCTTAGCGGGGGGTCTTGGGTACGAGCAGTACTTC.

This sequence joins TRBV18 and TRBJ1-6; 7 nucleotides match TRBD1. The CDR3 is made up of 15 amino acids. Trimming removed 1 base from V and 10 bases from J; junction bases left unmatched: 7. The germline V gene has CDR1 KGHSH and CDR2 LQKENI. CDR3: CASSPRQGEVSPLHF. As DNA, the CDR3 is TGTGCCAGCTCACCACGACAGGGAGAGGTCTCACCCCTCCACTTT. The variable domain in full, completed from reference TRBV18 and TRBJ1-6, reads NAGVMQNPRHLVRRRGQEARLRCSPMKGHSHVYWYRQLPEEGLKFMVYLQKENIIDESGMPKERFSAEFPKEGPSILRIQQVVRGDSAAYFCASSPRQGEVSPLHFGNGTRLTVT.

The chain recombines TRBV6-2 or TRBV6-3 with TRBJ2-7; TRBD2 is a possible D gene (6 bases). V was trimmed by 4 bases and J by 4 bases, leaving 14 bases between them. The CDR3 is 14 amino acids. Germline V gene data show CDR1 as MNHEY and CDR2 as SVGEGT. Here the CDR3 reads CASSSTAGPYEQYF. The CDR3 coding sequence is TGTGCCAGCAGTTCGACAGCGGGCCCTTACGAGCAGTACTTC.

J is TRBJ1-5 and V is TRBV2; a weak D match, TRBD1 (5 bases). Trimming cost V 0 bases and J 4 bases, with 19 bases left between them. The CDR3 loop spans 18 amino acids. Per the germline V gene, CDR1 is SNHLY and CDR2 is FYNNEI. CDR3 protein: CASSEALRGGTVNQPQHF. The CDR3, as DNA: TGTGCCAGCAGTGAAGCGCTTCGAGGCGGGACGGTGAATCAGCCCCAGCATTTT.